These 27 T cell receptor beta chains were all obtained from the same sample, sequenced in a study of regulatory T cells in long-lasting Graves disease. Construction of the TCR beta libraries employed iRepertoire HTBI primers in conjunction with Arm-PCR of CDR3 regions. TCRdb re-called the multiplex PCR reads with MiXCR, one entry per CDR3 protein. This table has about 540,000 distinct CDR3 sequences, less than 15% appearing once. As for time point: newly diagnosed GD, antithyroid drugs for less than 3 months. PBMC RNA was the source of the TCR library. A further study also used this sample, focusing on T cells in Graves' hyperthyroidism and ophthalmopathy.

The sample consisted of peripheral blood mononuclear cells (PBMCs), taken at new diagnosis, from a patient treated with antithyroid drugs. The receptors come from a man aged 25 to 45 with Graves disease.

The chain joins TRBV9 to TRBJ2-6; D is tentatively TRBD1 or TRBD2 (5 bases each). V shed 2 bases and J shed 0 bases, with 18 bases lying between them. Germline CDR1 is SGDLS and CDR2 is YYNGEE. This CDR3 spans 19 amino acids. The CDR3 region is CASSVTSGTTFSGANVLTF. The CDR3, as DNA: TGTGCCAGCAGCGTCACCTCCGGGACGACTTTCTCTGGGGCCAACGTCCTGACTTTC.

This rearrangement joins TRBV5-5 to TRBJ2-1; D is perhaps TRBD1 or TRBD2 (5 bases each). In germline, CDR1 is SGHKS, CDR2 YYEKEE (reference sequence). The length of the CDR3 is 12 residues. Trimming stripped 3 bases from V and 15 bases from J, with 16 bases between. CDR3 sequence (DNA): TGTGCCAGCAGCTGGGGAGACAGTAGTCGGTTCTTC. This sequence encodes CASSWGDSSRFF.

There are many counts of this clonotype. The CDR3 region is CASIPGTRMTDTQYF. The CDR3 DNA reads as TGTGCCAGCATCCCCGGGACTAGAATGACAGATACGCAGTATTTT. This chain links TRBV12-3 or TRBV12-4 with TRBJ2-3; 8 bases map to TRBD2. The CDR3 length is 15 residues. The V segment lost 7 bases and the J segment 3 bases; nucleotides outside the gene matches: 9.

This clonotype was found a few times. The V and J genes are TRBV4-2 and TRBJ2-1; 7 nucleotides line up with TRBD2. Looked up from germline, CDR1 is LGHNA and CDR2 is YNFKEQ. This CDR3 spans 16 amino acids. V was pared by 4 bases and J by 4 bases, with 10 bases of the junction left unmatched. The CDR3 coding sequence is TGTGCCAGCAGCCCCGAGGTAGCGGGCCTATACAATGAGCAGTTCTTC. Its protein product is CASSPEVAGLYNEQFF.

This clonotype has at least ten counts. The rearrangement uses TRBV20-1 and TRBJ2-7, with 8 bases matching TRBD2. Trimming removed 5 bases from V and 2 bases from J; junction bases left unmatched: 8. The CDR3 contains 14 residues. Germline CDR1 and CDR2: DFQATT and SNEGSKA (reference sequence). The chain's CDR3 is CSAAPWRGAYEQYF. For the CDR3, the DNA is TGCAGTGCTGCCCCATGGCGGGGGGCCTACGAGCAGTACTTC.

At least ten counts were recorded for this clonotype. V gene TRBV20-1 combines with J gene TRBJ2-1, with 8 bases aligning to TRBD2. Trimming cost V 2 bases and J 6 bases; bases outside gene matches: 12. Per the germline V gene, CDR1 is DFQATT and CDR2 is SNEGSKA (reference sequence). This CDR3 spans 16 amino acids. In DNA form, the CDR3 reads TGCAGTGCTAGAAACCCCAGCGGGAGTAATCTCAATGAGCAGTTCTTC. This codes for CSARNPSGSNLNEQFF.

This clonotype appeared many times. The genes are TRBV27 and TRBJ2-1; 7 positions agree with TRBD2. Germline assignment: CDR1 MNHEY and CDR2 SMNVEV (reference sequence). The CDR3 runs to 17 residues. J was trimmed by 2 bases and V by 5 bases; bases with no gene match: 12. The CDR3 DNA reads as TGTGCCAGCAGTCCTAACTTCTCTAGCGGACCCTACAATGAGCAGTTCTTC. Protein product: CASSPNFSSGPYNEQFF.

This clonotype was counted only a few times. J is TRBJ2-5 and V is TRBV29-1, with 8 bases lining up with TRBD1. The J segment lost 5 bases and the V segment lost 6 bases, leaving 11 bases of the junction unmatched. The germline V gene encodes CDR1 SQVTM and CDR2 ANQGSEA. The CDR3 has 14 amino acids. The CDR3 DNA reads as TGCAGCGTATGGACAGGGAATGATGCGGAGACCCAGTACTTC. This sequence encodes CSVWTGNDAETQYF. The full variable domain, in which reference TRBV29-1 and TRBJ2-5 provide the parts outside the CDR3, is SAVISQKPSRDICQRGTSLTIQCQVDSQVTMMFWYRQQPGQSLTLIATANQGSEATYESGFVIDKFPISRPNLTFSTLTVSNMSPEDSSIYLCSVWTGNDAETQYFGPGTRLLVL.

This clonotype has at least ten counts. This sequence joins TRBV29-1 and TRBJ2-4; 10 positions agree with TRBD1. CDR3 length: 15 residues. CDR1 is SQVTM, CDR2 ANQGSEA, per germline. Germline trimming cut 4 bases from V and 3 bases from J; bases unmatched to any gene: 6. The CDR3 region is CSVGRQGADKNIQYF. The CDR3 nucleotides are TGCAGCGTTGGCCGACAGGGGGCTGACAAAAACATTCAGTACTTC.

This clonotype was picked up many times. The chain has TRBV20-1 and TRBJ1-2, with a possible D match to TRBD1 (6 bases). The CDR3 contains 11 residues. Germline assignment: CDR1 DFQATT and CDR2 SNEGSKA (reference sequence). V was shortened by 8 bases and J by 6 bases, with 13 bases between the two germline ends. The CDR3 region is CSLRGIDGYTF. The CDR3 DNA follows: TGCAGTCTAAGGGGGATAGATGGCTACACCTTC.

This clonotype was observed at least ten times. The chain combines TRBV20-1 with TRBJ2-3, with D possibly being TRBD2 (5 bases). With 3 bases removed from V and 10 bases from J, the gap between germline ends came to 14 bases. Germline V gene sequence: CDR1 DFQATT, CDR2 SNEGSKA (reference sequence). CDR3 length: 12 amino acids. Here the CDR3 reads CSARELDEAQYF. The CDR3 region has the DNA TGCAGTGCTAGGGAACTAGACGAAGCGCAGTATTTT.

This clonotype showed up many times. This chain uses TRBV20-1 with TRBJ2-7; 7 nucleotides align to TRBD2. V lost 6 bases and J lost 2; bases outside the gene matches: 7. The CDR3 covers 13 residues. CDR1 is DFQATT and CDR2 is SNEGSKA in the germline V gene (reference sequence). CDR3 region: CSAPTSHPYEQYF. CDR3 bases: TGCAGTGCACCGACTAGCCATCCCTACGAGCAGTACTTC.

The rearrangement joins TRBV10-1 to TRBJ1-2; D is uncertain. The CDR3 length is 10 residues. The germline CDR1 and CDR2 sequences are WNHNN and SYGVQD (reference sequence). The V end was cut by 6 bases, the J end by 7 bases, with 6 bases between. As DNA, the CDR3 is TGCGCCAGCAGCTCGAGTGGCTACACCTTC. As protein: CASSSSGYTF.

This clonotype showed up just a few times. V is TRBV7-2 and J is TRBJ2-5; 8 bases match TRBD1. Looked up from germline, CDR1 is SGHTA and CDR2 is FQGNSA. The CDR3 runs 14 residues. Trimming removed 6 bases from V and 4 bases from J; junction bases left unmatched: 7. CDR3: CASSMGQVGETQYF. The CDR3 DNA reads as TGTGCCAGCAGTATGGGACAGGTGGGAGAGACCCAGTACTTC.

The chain is built from TRBV19 and TRBJ2-1; 11 bases fit TRBD2. The CDR3 is 18 residues long. Trimming cost V 5 bases and J 0 bases; bases outside gene matches: 9. Germline assignment: CDR1 LNHDA and CDR2 SQIVND (reference sequence). The CDR3, as DNA: TGTGCCAGTAGTGGGCCTAGCGGGAGGACCCACTCCTACAATGAGCAGTTCTTC. Translation: CASSGPSGRTHSYNEQFF.

The rearrangement uses TRBV5-5 and TRBJ1-5; 8 bases are a match to TRBD1. After removal of 4 bases from V and 1 base from J, the junction contained 7 bases not matched to a gene. This CDR3 is built from 16 residues. Germline V gene sequence: CDR1 SGHKS, CDR2 YYEKEE (reference sequence). CDR3 amino acids: CASSPADRVSNQPQHF. In DNA form, the CDR3 reads TGTGCCAGCAGCCCTGCGGACAGGGTAAGCAATCAGCCCCAGCATTTT.

This clonotype was recorded a few times. V and J are TRBV24-1 and TRBJ2-7; no definite D call. This CDR3 has 13 residues. Germline CDR1 is KGHDR and CDR2 is SFDVKD. V lost 5 bases to trimming and J lost 5 bases, with 12 bases between them. The CDR3 DNA reads as TGTGCCACCAGTGGTAGGTGGCATCACGAGCAGTACTTC. Protein sequence: CATSGRWHHEQYF.

This clonotype was detected ten times or more. This chain connects TRBV7-3 to TRBJ2-1, with no clear D. This CDR3 has 14 amino acids. Germline V gene data show CDR1 as SGHTA and CDR2 as FQGTGA. The germline V and J ends were trimmed by 0 bases and 8 bases, with 11 bases remaining between them. The CDR3, as DNA: TGTGCCAGCAGCTTAACTGGGTACGACGATGAGCAGTTCTTC. Translating gives CASSLTGYDDEQFF.

This clonotype was seen repeatedly, ten times or more. The CDR3 nucleotides are TGTGCCAGCAGTTTAGTCAGGACCTTGAAGGCTGAAGCTTTCTTT. Translated, it gives CASSLVRTLKAEAFF. This sequence joins TRBV12-3 or TRBV12-4 and TRBJ1-1; the D is unclear. There are 15 residues in the CDR3. Between the trimmed V and J ends, which lost 1 base and 6 bases, there was a span of 15 bases.

This clonotype was seen repeatedly, ten times or more. The V gene is TRBV3-1, the J gene TRBJ2-5; unclear D gene. Trimming removed 0 bases from V and 2 bases from J, with 13 bases in between. The CDR3 is 16 amino acids. Germline V gene sequence: CDR1 LGHDT, CDR2 YNNKEL (reference sequence). CDR3 DNA sequence: TGTGCCAGCAGCCAAGAACCAACGCAGATACAAGAGACCCAGTACTTC. This sequence encodes CASSQEPTQIQETQYF.

The chain uses TRBV27 and TRBJ1-5, with a possible D match to TRBD1 (6 bases). The germline gives CDR1 MNHEY, CDR2 SMNVEV (reference sequence). V was clipped by 3 bases and J by 7 bases, with 16 bases between them. CDR3 length: 15 residues. CDR3 in amino acids: CASSLSWGRGQPQHF. Written as DNA, the CDR3 is TGTGCCAGCAGTTTGTCCTGGGGGCGAGGGCAGCCCCAGCATTTT.

This clonotype showed up many times. The CDR3 loop reads CSADRQGRETQYF. As DNA, the CDR3 is TGCAGCGCCGACAGACAGGGGAGGGAGACCCAGTACTTC. J is TRBJ2-5 and V is TRBV29-1; 8 bases are a match to TRBD1. This CDR3 contains 13 residues. CDR1 is SQVTM, CDR2 ANQGSEA, per germline. V dropped 7 bases and J dropped 5; count of bases not matched to a gene: 9.

The chain employs TRBV3-1 and TRBJ2-2, with 9 bases lining up with TRBD2. J was trimmed by 4 bases and V by 1 base; bases with no gene match: 4. CDR1 and CDR2 (germline): LGHDT, YNNKEL (reference sequence). The CDR3 contains 16 residues. The CDR3 sequence: CASSQALAGPTGELFF. CDR3 bases: TGTGCCAGCAGCCAAGCGCTAGCGGGACCCACCGGGGAGCTGTTTTTT.

The chain combines TRBV9 with TRBJ1-4, with D hard to call. Germline CDR1 SGDLS, CDR2 YYNGEE. Between the trimmed V and J ends, which lost 6 bases and 4 bases, there was a span of 16 bases. CDR3 length: 15 residues. The CDR3: CASTRDAGINEKLFF. Here the CDR3 DNA reads TGTGCCAGCACCCGTGATGCGGGCATTAATGAAAAACTGTTTTTT.

This rearrangement joins TRBV27 to TRBJ2-7; 12 nucleotides line up with TRBD2. V shed 5 bases and J 6 bases; nucleotides not matched to a gene: 8. Germline CDR1 MNHEY, CDR2 SMNVEV (reference sequence). This CDR3 spans 15 amino acids. The DNA of the CDR3 is TGTGCCAGCAGTCCCATGGGACTAGCGGGTATCGAGCAGTACTTC. Amino acids: CASSPMGLAGIEQYF.

In its sample, this clonotype was seen many times. The chain uses TRBV12-3 or TRBV12-4 and TRBJ1-2; the D is unclear. The CDR3 extends over 11 amino acids. Trimming took 6 bases from V and 2 from J, leaving 4 bases between them. The CDR3 sequence: CASRKNYGYTF. For the CDR3, the DNA is TGTGCCAGCAGGAAAAACTATGGCTACACCTTC.

About this clonotype: A much larger clonotype is one base distant, so this may be a read error. V and J are TRBV7-8 and TRBJ2-1; no reliable D call. Germline CDR1 and CDR2: SGHVS and FQNEAQ. The CDR3 has 15 residues. CDR3 in DNA: TGTGCCGGCAGCCTATGGGCAGGCTCCTACAATGAGCAGTTCTTC. It yields the protein CAGSLWAGSYNEQFF.